This TCR beta chain was captured by sequencing in a study of CD8 T cells in ankylosing spondylitis. Regarding the study as a whole: For ankylosing spondylitis blood, a TCR beta motif of under 10 highly homologous variants appeared characteristic. Disease-linked clones were CD8+ and relatively rare in peripheral blood. Reportedly, matched ankylosing spondylitis synovial fluid was significantly enriched for disease-linked clones.

This clonotype was recorded at least ten times. The antigen is not known. The CDR3 extends over 15 amino acids. Germline CDR1 and CDR2: SEHNR and FQNEAQ (reference sequence). Trimming removed 5 bases at V and 2 bases at J, with 14 bases between. Quantitative barcoded 5'-RACE was used to prepare TCR beta libraries. Each CDR3 protein gets one entry after TCRdb re-called the 5' RACE reads with MiXCR. The sample holds about 220,000 distinct CDR3 sequences, 8% to 11% seen once. The chain couples TRBV7-9 to TRBJ2-3; weak D call: TRBD2 (6 bases). The sequencing input was blood, either unsorted or a sorted T cell fraction (not recorded which). This receptor was taken from a male donor with ankylosing spondylitis or in good health (not recorded which). CDR3 nucleotides: TGTGCCAGCAGCAGGGGACTCCCCCCCACAGATACGCAGTATTTT. Its protein is CASSRGLPPTDTQYF.